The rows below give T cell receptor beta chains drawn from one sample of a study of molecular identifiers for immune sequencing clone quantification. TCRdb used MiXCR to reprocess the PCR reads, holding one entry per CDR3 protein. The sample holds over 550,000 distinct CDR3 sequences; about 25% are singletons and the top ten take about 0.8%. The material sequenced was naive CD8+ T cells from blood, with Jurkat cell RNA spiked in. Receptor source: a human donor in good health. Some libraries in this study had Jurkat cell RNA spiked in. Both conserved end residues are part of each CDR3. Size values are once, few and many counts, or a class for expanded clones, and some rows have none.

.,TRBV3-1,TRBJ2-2,CASSQVGWYNSGELFF
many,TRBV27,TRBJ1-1,CASSLQGALTEAFF
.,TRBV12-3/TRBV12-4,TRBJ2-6,CASSSVLSGANVLTF
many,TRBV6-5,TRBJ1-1,CASSYGQGVTEAFF
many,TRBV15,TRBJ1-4,CATSSRADGEKLFF
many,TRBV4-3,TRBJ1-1,CASSQSGQGATEAFF
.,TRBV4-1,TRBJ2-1,CASSQDLGDRMFF
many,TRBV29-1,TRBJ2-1,CSVERGVGEQFF
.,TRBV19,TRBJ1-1,CASSIGSGTGWNTEAFF
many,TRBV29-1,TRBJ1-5,CSVATGPNQPQHF
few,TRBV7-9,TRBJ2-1,CASSSGLVRSLDEQFF
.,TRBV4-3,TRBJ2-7,CASSQAAGTGVYEQYF
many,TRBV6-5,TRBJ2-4,CASSDSKLAKNIQYF
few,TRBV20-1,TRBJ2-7,CSARHLQLGQAYEQYF
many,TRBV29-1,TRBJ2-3,CSVEPSGGGDTQYF
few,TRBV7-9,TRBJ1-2,CASSDRGLVYGYTF
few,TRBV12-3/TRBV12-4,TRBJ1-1,CASSLQGPFMAFF
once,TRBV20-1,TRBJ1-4,CSARDLHTEATNEKLFF
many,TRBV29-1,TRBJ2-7,CSVEDWGRGGYEQYF
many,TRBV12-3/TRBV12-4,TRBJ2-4,CASGVAGIAKNIQYF
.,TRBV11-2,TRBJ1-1,CASSPHVGNTEAFF
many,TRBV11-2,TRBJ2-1,CASSLVGGDNEQFF
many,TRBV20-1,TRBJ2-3,CSATDRLASQQDTQYF
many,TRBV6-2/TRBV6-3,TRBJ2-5,CASSQGLAEETQYF
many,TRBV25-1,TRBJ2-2,CASSELESSGELFF
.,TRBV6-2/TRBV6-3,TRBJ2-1,CASTTSSDEQFF
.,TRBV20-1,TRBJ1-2,CSADPGLDRSYGYTF
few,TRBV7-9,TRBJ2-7,CASCPGDPSYEQYF
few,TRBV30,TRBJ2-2,CAWSGRETNTGELFF
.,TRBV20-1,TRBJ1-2,CSADTPGKANYGYAF
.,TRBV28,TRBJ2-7,CASSLSREYFEQYF